Each of the 19 T cell receptor beta chains below was sequenced from the same sample in a study of T cell repertoires and HLA-DP antigens (dated by TCRdb to 2016 to 2019). These receptors are not linked to any known antigen. The method behind the library was the immunoSEQ multiplex PCR assay. Not all clones reach the TCRdb copy of this immuneACCESS table, which keeps in-frame sequences only. Checked studies attribute under half of the gap to unresolved V genes and leave the rest unexplained. A total of around 100,000 clones appear in this sample, 90% to 95% of them only once. Approximately 0.29% of the sample lies in the top ten. The material sequenced was CD4+ T cells from PBMCs. The receptors were gathered from a woman aged 18-30 years in good health and CMV-seronegative.

The chain joins TRBV7-3 to TRBJ2-7; 9 bases fit TRBD2. Germline loops: CDR1 SGHTA, CDR2 FQGTGA. This CDR3 has 16 residues. V shed 5 bases and J 0 bases; nucleotides not matched to a gene: 8. CDR3: CASSLTSGASSYEQYF. CDR3 nucleotides: TGTGCCAGCAGCCTGACTAGCGGAGCTTCCTCCTACGAGCAGTACTTC.

CDR3 residues: CAISLAGSDYGYTF. CDR3 nucleotides: TGTGCCATCAGTCTAGCCGGGAGTGACTATGGCTACACCTTC. The rearrangement uses TRBV10-3 and TRBJ1-2; the D is unclear. Germline CDR1 is ENHRY and CDR2 is SYGVKD. The CDR3 sequence is 14 residues long. V was trimmed by 5 bases and J by 3 bases, leaving 13 bases between them.

V and J are TRBV18 and TRBJ1-5, with D perhaps TRBD1 (6 bases). This CDR3 has 16 amino acids. Germline loops: CDR1 KGHSH, CDR2 LQKENI. Trimming cost V 3 bases and J 0 bases, with 12 bases left between them. The CDR3 loop reads CASSPDRVYSNQPQHF. The CDR3 nucleotides are TGTGCCAGCTCACCGGACAGAGTTTATAGCAATCAGCCCCAGCATTTT.

The V and J genes are TRBV30 and TRBJ2-3; 8 bases fit TRBD2. Germline V lookup: CDR1 GTSNPN, CDR2 SVGIG (reference sequence). V shed 2 bases, J shed 3 bases, and the junction held 4 bases outside the gene matches. The CDR3 contains 14 residues. CDR3 amino acids: CAWSSGSGTDTQYF. The CDR3 DNA reads as TGTGCCTGGAGTAGCGGGAGTGGGACAGATACGCAGTATTTT.

V gene TRBV5-1 combines with J gene TRBJ2-2, with 10 bases that match TRBD2. Germline CDR1 SGHRS, CDR2 YFSETQ. Trimming removed 1 base from V and 5 bases from J; junction bases left unmatched: 8. The CDR3 runs 17 residues. This CDR3 is CASSLRGLAGVTGELFF. The CDR3, as DNA: TGCGCCAGCAGCTTGAGGGGGCTAGCGGGAGTAACCGGGGAGCTGTTTTTT.

The chain uses TRBV9 and TRBJ2-1; TRBD1 matches at 7 bases. Germline V lookup: CDR1 SGDLS, CDR2 YYNGEE. The CDR3 contains 16 residues. V shed 4 bases and J 0 bases; nucleotides not matched to a gene: 7. CDR3 nucleotide sequence: TGTGCCAGCAGCCCAACAGGGGCGGCCTCCTACAATGAGCAGTTCTTC. It codes for CASSPTGAASYNEQFF.

This chain uses TRBV9 with TRBJ2-5; possibly TRBD1 for D (6 bases). Germline values: CDR1 SGDLS, CDR2 YYNGEE. With 4 bases removed from V and 5 bases from J, the gap between germline ends came to 18 bases. The CDR3 runs 15 residues. This CDR3 is CASSPRDKQGETQYF. In nucleotides, the CDR3 is TGTGCCAGCAGCCCCCGGGACAAACAAGGGGAGACCCAGTACTTC.

The rearrangement uses TRBV4-1 and TRBJ1-5; D is unclear. This CDR3 is 16 amino acids long. Deletions cut 2 bases from V and 2 bases from J, with 13 bases between. The germline V gene encodes CDR1 MGHRA and CDR2 YSYEKL. CDR3 in amino acids: CASSQISSIRNQPQHF. The CDR3 coding sequence is TGCGCCAGCAGCCAAATCTCGAGTATTCGCAATCAGCCCCAGCATTTT.

V is TRBV10-3 and J is TRBJ1-1, with TRBD1 matching over 9 bases. The ends lost 5 bases at V and 4 bases at J; junction bases unmatched: 5. The length of the CDR3 is 14 residues. Looked up from germline, CDR1 is ENHRY and CDR2 is SYGVKD. The CDR3 loop is CAISNGQGFTEAFF. DNA of the CDR3: TGTGCCATCAGTAATGGACAGGGGTTCACTGAAGCTTTCTTT.

The chain is built from TRBV10-3 and TRBJ2-6; D gene unclear. The CDR3 covers 17 residues. Germline CDR1 ENHRY, CDR2 SYGVKD. Trimming removed 2 bases from V and 0 bases from J, with 11 bases in between. The CDR3 loop reads CAISEGRFLSGANVLTF. Here the CDR3 DNA reads TGTGCCATCAGTGAGGGCAGATTCCTCTCTGGGGCCAACGTCCTGACTTTC.

The V call is TRBV30, the J call TRBJ2-4; D gene unclear. The CDR3 extends over 12 amino acids. Trimming stripped 3 bases from V and 3 bases from J, with 6 bases between. Per germline, CDR1 GTSNPN and CDR2 SVGIG (reference sequence). CDR3 nucleotides: TGTGCCTGGAGCGGCGTCAAAAACATTCAGTACTTC. It yields the protein CAWSGVKNIQYF. Full variable domain (outside the CDR3, taken from reference TRBV30 and TRBJ2-4): SQTIHQWPATLVQPVGSPLSLECTVEGTSNPNLYWYRQAAGRGLQLLFYSVGIGQISSEVPQNLSASRPQDRQFILSSKKLLLSDSGFYLCAWSGVKNIQYFGAGTRLSVL.

V gene TRBV10-3 combines with J gene TRBJ2-1, with D tentatively TRBD1 (6 bases). V dropped 0 bases and J dropped 9 bases, with 15 bases sitting between them. The length of the CDR3 is 15 residues. Germline loops: CDR1 ENHRY, CDR2 SYGVKD. In DNA, the CDR3 is TGTGCCATCAGTGAGTCGACAGGCGGGTGGAGTGAGCAGTTCTTC. Translated, it gives CAISESTGGWSEQFF.

This chain uses TRBV10-3 with TRBJ1-6; TRBD1 matches at 7 bases. The CDR3 spans 14 residues. V lost 6 bases to trimming and J lost 10 bases; unmatched junction nucleotides: 9. The germline gives CDR1 ENHRY, CDR2 SYGVKD. The CDR3 reads CAIRGQSLGSPLHF. Written as DNA, the CDR3 is TGTGCCATCAGGGGACAGTCGCTGGGGTCACCCCTCCACTTT.

The V call is TRBV10-3, the J call TRBJ2-1; 8 nucleotides match TRBD2. CDR1 is ENHRY and CDR2 is SYGVKD in the germline V gene. The CDR3 spans 23 residues. V shed 6 bases, J shed 0 bases, and the junction held 28 bases outside the gene matches. The CDR3 spells CAIRSPLTSTSDQSGGSYNEQFF. CDR3 DNA sequence: TGTGCCATCAGGTCTCCATTAACCTCGACTAGCGACCAAAGTGGTGGCTCCTACAATGAGCAGTTCTTC.

The CDR3 bases are TGCGCCAGCAGCTTGGACTTGAATACATACAATGAGCAGTTCTTC. This codes for CASSLDLNTYNEQFF. This chain joins TRBV5-1 and TRBJ2-1; the D is unclear. With 0 bases removed from V and 4 bases from J, the gap between germline ends came to 11 bases. The germline V gene has CDR1 SGHRS and CDR2 YFSETQ. The CDR3 runs to 15 residues.

V is TRBV7-2 and J is TRBJ1-1; D uncertain. Germline CDR1 and CDR2: SGHTA and FQGNSA. The CDR3 runs 16 residues. The germline V and J ends were trimmed by 0 bases and 5 bases, with 16 bases remaining between them. CDR3 coding DNA: TGTGCCAGCAGCTTAGCGAGCGGCGGGAAGATTACTGAAGCTTTCTTT. It is translated as CASSLASGGKITEAFF.

The rearrangement links TRBV5-6 to TRBJ1-4; D is unresolved. V lost 1 base to trimming and J lost 8 bases, with 9 bases between them. CDR1 is SGHDT and CDR2 is YYEEEE in the germline V gene. The CDR3 length is 13 residues. The CDR3 reads CASSLQENEKLFF. In DNA, the CDR3 is TGTGCCAGCAGCTTGCAGGAGAACGAAAAACTGTTTTTT.

The rearrangement joins TRBV7-3 to TRBJ1-6, with 7 bases fitting TRBD1. This CDR3 contains 16 residues. V lost 2 bases, J lost 7 bases, and 8 bases stayed unmatched. CDR1 is SGHTA, CDR2 FQGTGA, per germline. The CDR3 protein is CASSLFVRGANSPLHF. The CDR3 DNA is TGTGCCAGCAGCTTATTTGTCAGGGGGGCGAATTCACCCCTCCACTTT.

The chain combines TRBV7-8 with TRBJ1-5; tentatively, D is TRBD1 (5 bases). V was pared by 2 bases and J by 0 bases, with 23 bases between. This CDR3 spans 20 amino acids. The V gene's germline CDR1 is SGHVS and CDR2 FQNEAQ. As DNA, the CDR3 is TGTGCCAGCAGCTTATGGTCTGTGTCAGGGCACGGGTATAGCAATCAGCCCCAGCATTTT. Translating gives CASSLWSVSGHGYSNQPQHF. The variable domain in full, completed from reference TRBV7-8 and TRBJ1-5, reads GAGVSQSPRYKVAKRGQDVALRCDPISGHVSLFWYQQALGQGPEFLTYFQNEAQLDKSGLPSDRFFAERPEGSVSTLKIQRTQQEDSAVYLCASSLWSVSGHGYSNQPQHFGDGTRLSIL.